What follows is one T cell receptor (beta chain) and its context. Authors' methods: The assay estimated nucleated cells by amplifying reference gene primers. TCRdb's copy holds only in-frame clones and misses some; the assay was immunoSEQ multiplex PCR. V, J and clone size are taken as reported in that table, and D and trimming were inferred from the DNA itself. Altogether about 76,000 clones are present, approximately 78% being singletons, with the ten largest covering roughly a quarter. The sample originates from a study of blood T cell repertoires in COVID-19. This CDR3 has 14 residues. Germline values: CDR1 SGHTA, CDR2 FQGNSA. The ends were cut back, 3 bases at V and 3 bases at J, with 11 bases in the middle.

The sequencing sample was made of peripheral blood. The source of this sequence is a human donor in a cohort sampled during active COVID-19. The chain combines TRBV7-2 with TRBJ2-5, with D uncertain. Here the CDR3 reads CASSFGFREETQYF. DNA for the CDR3: TGTGCCAGCAGCTTTGGGTTTCGGGAAGAGACCCAGTACTTC.